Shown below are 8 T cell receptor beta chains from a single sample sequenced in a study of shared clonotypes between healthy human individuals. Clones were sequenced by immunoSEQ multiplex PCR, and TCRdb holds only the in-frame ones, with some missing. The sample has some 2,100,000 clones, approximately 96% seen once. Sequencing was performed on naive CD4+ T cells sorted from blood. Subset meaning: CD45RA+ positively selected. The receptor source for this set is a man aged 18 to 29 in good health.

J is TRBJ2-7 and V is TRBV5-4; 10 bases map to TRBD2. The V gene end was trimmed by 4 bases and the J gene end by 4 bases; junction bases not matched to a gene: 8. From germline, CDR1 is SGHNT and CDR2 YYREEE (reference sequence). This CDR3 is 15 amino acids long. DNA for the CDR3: TGTGCCAGCAGCCGGCCTAGCGGGGGAACTTACGAGCAGTACTTC. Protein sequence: CASSRPSGGTYEQYF.

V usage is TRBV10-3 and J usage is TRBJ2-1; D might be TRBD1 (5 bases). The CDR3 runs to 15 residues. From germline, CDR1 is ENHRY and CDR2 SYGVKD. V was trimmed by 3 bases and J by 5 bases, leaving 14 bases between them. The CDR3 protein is CAISDSWRQNNEQFF. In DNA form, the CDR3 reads TGTGCCATCAGTGATAGCTGGCGACAGAACAATGAGCAGTTCTTC.

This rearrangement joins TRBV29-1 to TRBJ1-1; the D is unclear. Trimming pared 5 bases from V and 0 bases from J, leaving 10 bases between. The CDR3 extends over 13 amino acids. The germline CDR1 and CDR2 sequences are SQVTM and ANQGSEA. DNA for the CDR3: TGCAGCGTTCGTCAAGTGATGAACACTGAAGCTTTCTTT. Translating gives CSVRQVMNTEAFF.

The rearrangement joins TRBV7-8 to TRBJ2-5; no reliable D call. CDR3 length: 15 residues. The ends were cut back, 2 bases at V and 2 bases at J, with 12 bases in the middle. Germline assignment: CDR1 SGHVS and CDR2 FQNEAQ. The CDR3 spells CASSLLEQRQETQYF. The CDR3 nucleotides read TGTGCCAGCAGCTTACTCGAGCAGAGGCAAGAGACCCAGTACTTC.

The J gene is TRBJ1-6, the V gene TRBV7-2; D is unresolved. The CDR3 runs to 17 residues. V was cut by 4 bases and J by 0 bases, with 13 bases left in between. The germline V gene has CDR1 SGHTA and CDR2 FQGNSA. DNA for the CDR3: TGTGCCAGCAGCTCGGCGGCAATTTTCTCCTATAATTCACCCCTCCACTTT. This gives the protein CASSSAAIFSYNSPLHF. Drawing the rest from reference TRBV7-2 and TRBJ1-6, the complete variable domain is GAGVSQSPSNKVTEKGKDVELRCDPISGHTALYWYRQSLGQGLEFLIYFQGNSAPDKSGLPSDRFSAERTGGSVSTLTIQRTQQEDSAVYLCASSSAAIFSYNSPLHFGNGTRLTVT.

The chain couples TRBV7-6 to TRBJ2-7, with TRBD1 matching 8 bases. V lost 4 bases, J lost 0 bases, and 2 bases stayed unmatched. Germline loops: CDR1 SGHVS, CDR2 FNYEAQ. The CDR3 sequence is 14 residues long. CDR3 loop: CASSSGTGSYEQYF. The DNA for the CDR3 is TGTGCCAGCAGCTCAGGGACAGGCTCCTACGAGCAGTACTTC.

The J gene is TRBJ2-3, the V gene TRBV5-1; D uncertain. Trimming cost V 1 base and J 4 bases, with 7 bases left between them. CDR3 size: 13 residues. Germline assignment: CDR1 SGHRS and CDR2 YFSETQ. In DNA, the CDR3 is TGCGCCAGCAGCTTGCCCGGGTCAGATACGCAGTATTTT. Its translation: CASSLPGSDTQYF.

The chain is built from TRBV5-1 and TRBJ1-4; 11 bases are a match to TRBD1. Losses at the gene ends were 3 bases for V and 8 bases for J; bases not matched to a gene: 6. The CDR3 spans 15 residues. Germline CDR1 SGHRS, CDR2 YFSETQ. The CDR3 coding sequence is TGCGCCAGCAGCTCCTGGACAGGGGGCGGGGAAAAACTGTTTTTT. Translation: CASSSWTGGGEKLFF.